A single sample gave rise to the 26 T cell receptor beta chains below, sequenced in a study of shared clonotypes between healthy human individuals. Assay used: immunoSEQ multiplex PCR; TCRdb lists only in-frame clones, some missing. Of about 1,800,000 clones in the sample, about 95% were seen once. CD45RO-negative cells were positively selected for CCR7, leaving out terminally differentiated effector memory CD45RA+ cells. Sequences were obtained from naive CD8+ T cells sorted from blood. The receptor set was obtained from a man aged 18 to 30 in good health.

The rearrangement links TRBV4-2 to TRBJ2-1, with a possible D match to TRBD2 (5 bases). The V end lost 0 bases, the J end lost 12 bases, and 18 bases lay between the germline ends. Germline V gene sequence: CDR1 LGHNA, CDR2 YNFKEQ. The CDR3 has 15 amino acids. CDR3 loop: CASSQEETSGLTQFF. CDR3 DNA: TGTGCCAGCAGCCAAGAAGAAACTTCCGGACTTACGCAGTTCTTC.

The chain couples TRBV28 to TRBJ2-1; 10 bases fit TRBD2. The CDR3 is 15 residues long. The germline CDR1 and CDR2 sequences are MDHEN and SYDVKM. The J segment lost 7 bases and the V segment lost 2 bases, leaving 5 bases of the junction unmatched. CDR3 residues: CASSLTTSGINEQFF. The CDR3 DNA reads TGTGCCAGCAGTTTAACAACTAGCGGGATAAATGAGCAGTTCTTC.

The CDR3 loop is CASSPPPGDGETQYF. CDR3 DNA sequence: TGTGCCAGCTCACCACCTCCCGGGGACGGGGAGACCCAGTACTTC. The chain recombines TRBV18 with TRBJ2-5, with D tentatively TRBD1 or TRBD2 (5 bases each). Trimming removed 0 bases at V and 5 bases at J, with 13 bases between. Germline CDR1 KGHSH, CDR2 LQKENI. The CDR3 contains 15 residues.

The chain is built from TRBV27 and TRBJ2-5; the match to TRBD1 covers 7 bases. The germline V gene encodes CDR1 MNHEY and CDR2 SMNVEV (reference sequence). V shed 2 bases and J 1 base; nucleotides not matched to a gene: 7. CDR3 length: 16 residues. This CDR3 is CASSLNQGGPQETQYF. The DNA for the CDR3 is TGTGCCAGCAGTTTAAACCAAGGGGGCCCCCAAGAGACCCAGTACTTC.

This clone appeared a single time. This chain connects TRBV28 to TRBJ2-7; D may be TRBD2 (6 bases). The CDR3 sequence is 14 residues long. CDR1 and CDR2 from the germline V gene are MDHEN and SYDVKM. V lost 8 bases, J lost 4 bases, and 18 bases lay in between. In DNA form, the CDR3 reads TGTGCCAGCTCCATAGGGAGGCAGAGTTACGAGCAGTACTTC. It is translated as CASSIGRQSYEQYF.

This clone was seen a few times. This chain links TRBV28 with TRBJ2-3; the D gene is possibly TRBD1 (5 bases). CDR3 length: 15 residues. Germline V gene sequence: CDR1 MDHEN, CDR2 SYDVKM. V was clipped by 6 bases and J by 4 bases, with 17 bases between them. CDR3 amino acids: CASSRRWQGSDTQYF. The CDR3 nucleotides are TGTGCCAGCAGCCGCAGGTGGCAGGGATCAGATACGCAGTATTTT.

This sequence joins TRBV10-3 and TRBJ2-1; 8 nucleotides match TRBD1. V shed 5 bases and J 4 bases; nucleotides not matched to a gene: 7. From germline, CDR1 is ENHRY and CDR2 SYGVKD. This CDR3 is built from 15 residues. CDR3 nucleotide sequence: TGTGCCATCAGTCTGACAGGGGCACAATACAATGAGCAGTTCTTC. Translating gives CAISLTGAQYNEQFF.

The chain has TRBV9 and TRBJ1-6, with D possibly TRBD1 on 6 matching bases. V was trimmed by 4 bases and J by 0 bases, leaving 14 bases between them. The CDR3 runs 17 residues. Germline-derived CDR1 and CDR2 are SGDLS and YYNGEE. The CDR3: CASSPSGGPSYNSPLHF. The CDR3 nucleotides are TGTGCCAGCAGCCCCTCGGGGGGCCCCTCCTATAATTCACCCCTCCACTTT.

The chain is built from TRBV10-3 and TRBJ2-1; 9 bases line up with TRBD2. CDR3 length: 16 residues. Germline V CDR1 and CDR2: ENHRY, SYGVKD. After removal of 6 bases from V and 6 bases from J, the junction contained 12 bases not matched to a gene. DNA of the CDR3: TGTGCCATCAGAACGGGACTAGCTAAGAACCCCAATGAGCAGTTCTTC. Its protein product is CAIRTGLAKNPNEQFF.

The chain links TRBV5-1 to TRBJ2-7, with 11 bases fitting TRBD2. Germline values: CDR1 SGHRS, CDR2 YFSETQ. This CDR3 is built from 16 residues. The V gene end was trimmed by 4 bases and the J gene end by 3 bases; junction bases not matched to a gene: 9. The CDR3 coding sequence is TGCGCCAGCAGCCCGCTCGGGCTAGCGGGAGGCTACGAGCAGTACTTC. Protein sequence: CASSPLGLAGGYEQYF.

In DNA, the CDR3 is TGTGCCAGCAGCTTAGATGGGGTCAGGGGCCCCTACGAGCAGTACTTC. Protein sequence: CASSLDGVRGPYEQYF. The V and J genes are TRBV7-2 and TRBJ2-7; a possible D gene is TRBD1 (6 bases). The CDR3 length is 16 residues. CDR1 is SGHTA, CDR2 FQGNSA, per germline. V gave up 1 base and J gave up 2 bases, with 15 bases separating them.

In regard to this clone: Other DNA sequences in this sample translate to the same CDR3. In DNA, the CDR3 is TGTGCCAGCAGCGTAGAAGGCGGGACCCAGTACTTC. Its protein is CASSVEGGTQYF. The J gene is TRBJ2-5, the V gene TRBV9; D not certain. V lost 0 bases to trimming and J lost 7 bases, with 7 bases between them. This CDR3 has 12 amino acids. Germline-derived CDR1 and CDR2 are SGDLS and YYNGEE.

The chain couples TRBV9 to TRBJ2-1; TRBD2 agrees at 16 bases. In germline, CDR1 is SGDLS, CDR2 YYNGEE. There are 19 residues in the CDR3. J gave up 5 bases and V 0 bases, and 8 bases lay outside the gene matches. In nucleotides, the CDR3 is TGTGCCAGCAGCGTAGAGGGTTTGGGACTAGCGGGAGGGAACAATGAGCAGTTCTTC. This encodes CASSVEGLGLAGGNNEQFF.

This rearrangement joins TRBV6-5 to TRBJ2-5; D could derive from TRBD1 or TRBD2 (5 bases each). This CDR3 region has 15 residues. CDR1 is MNHEY, CDR2 SVGAGI, per germline. V was trimmed by 1 base and J by 5 bases, leaving 14 bases between them. The chain's CDR3 is CASSYFSGPRETQYF. The CDR3 DNA reads as TGTGCCAGCAGTTACTTTTCGGGGCCTCGGGAGACCCAGTACTTC.

This clone was observed once. The rearrangement uses TRBV6-5 and TRBJ1-1; D uncertain. Germline CDR1 MNHEY, CDR2 SVGAGI. V gave up 6 bases and J gave up 3 bases, with 11 bases separating them. The CDR3 loop spans 13 amino acids. The CDR3 region is CASSPGLDTEAFF. As DNA, the CDR3 is TGTGCCAGCAGCCCAGGTTTGGACACTGAAGCTTTCTTT.

The chain is built from TRBV9 and TRBJ1-3; possible D gene TRBD1, 6 bases. Trimming removed 4 bases at V and 1 base at J, with 12 bases between. From germline, CDR1 is SGDLS and CDR2 YYNGEE. This CDR3 comprises 15 residues. The CDR3 protein is CASSSWTESGNTIYF. In DNA form, the CDR3 reads TGTGCCAGCAGCTCATGGACAGAATCTGGAAACACCATATATTTT.

This clone was counted once. The chain combines TRBV4-3 with TRBJ2-6, with TRBD2 matching over 16 bases. There are 18 residues in the CDR3. In germline, CDR1 is LGHNA, CDR2 YSLEER. J was trimmed by 4 bases and V by 3 bases; bases with no gene match: 3. The CDR3, as DNA: TGCGCCAGCAGCCAGGGACTAGCGGGAGGGGAAGGGGCCAACGTCCTGACTTTC. It yields the protein CASSQGLAGGEGANVLTF.

This clone has a single count. This chain uses TRBV30 with TRBJ2-1; the D call may be TRBD1 or TRBD2 (5 bases each). The CDR3 totals 14 residues. V was shortened by 0 bases and J by 7 bases, with 13 bases between the two germline ends. Germline assignment: CDR1 GTSNPN and CDR2 SVGIG (reference sequence). CDR3 DNA: TGTGCCTGGAGTGTAGGTCAGGGCGGGAATGAGCAGTTCTTC. This codes for CAWSVGQGGNEQFF.

For this clone: The sample holds other DNA sequences that translate to the same CDR3. This chain connects TRBV9 to TRBJ2-3, with D possibly TRBD2 on 7 matching bases. Per germline, CDR1 SGDLS and CDR2 YYNGEE. CDR3 size: 15 residues. V was shortened by 0 bases and J by 4 bases, with 12 bases between the two germline ends. The CDR3 DNA reads as TGTGCCAGCAGCGTAGGCGGGGGCAGGGCAGATACGCAGTATTTT. Protein product: CASSVGGGRADTQYF.

The sample holds one count of this clone. V and J are TRBV6-5 and TRBJ2-7; a weak D match, TRBD2 (5 bases). From germline, CDR1 is MNHEY and CDR2 SVGAGI. V lost 7 bases and J lost 2, with 18 bases in between. This CDR3 is built from 15 residues. As DNA, the CDR3 is TGTGCCAGCAATGGAGGAACCGGCGATCCCTACGAGCAGTACTTC. As protein: CASNGGTGDPYEQYF.

The CDR3 DNA is TGTGCCAGCAGTGTCTCCCGGGACATCTCCTACGAGCAGTACTTC. Translating it yields CASSVSRDISYEQYF. This chain uses TRBV2 with TRBJ2-7; TRBD1 might be the D (6 bases). Germline CDR1 is SNHLY and CDR2 is FYNNEI. V lost 4 bases and J lost 0, with 13 bases in between. CDR3 length equals 15 residues.

In the case of this clone: At one boundary the junction diverges from the germline segment, which might be a read error. The rearrangement links TRBV7-7 to TRBJ2-5; TRBD2 aligns across 12 bases. The germline CDR1 and CDR2 sequences are SSHAT and FNYEAQ (reference sequence). The CDR3 covers 18 residues. This chain's CDR3 is CASSLLPSGRAPQETQYF. For the CDR3, the DNA is TGTGCTAGCAGCCTACTGCCTAGCGGGAGGGCCCCGCAAGAGACCCAGTACTTC.

The gene calls are TRBV6-5 and TRBJ2-1, with D unresolved. This CDR3 spans 12 amino acids. Trimming removed 7 bases at V and 9 bases at J, with 13 bases between. The V gene's germline CDR1 is MNHEY and CDR2 SVGAGI. The CDR3 nucleotides read TGTGCCAGCACCCACGAGGTGAGTGAGCAGTTCTTC. Residues: CASTHEVSEQFF.

DNA for the CDR3: TGCGCCAGCAGCCAAGGGACCGAGGGATATAGCAATCAGCCCCAGCATTTT. This gives the protein CASSQGTEGYSNQPQHF. The chain is built from TRBV4-1 and TRBJ1-5, with D hard to call. CDR3 length equals 17 residues. Trimming pared 1 base from V and 0 bases from J, leaving 13 bases between. Germline V gives CDR1 MGHRA, CDR2 YSYEKL.

Regarding this clone: This same CDR3 is encoded by further DNA sequences in the sample. The CDR3: CASSELAGGLETQYF. As DNA, the CDR3 is TGTGCCAGCAGTGAATTGGCGGGGGGGCTGGAGACCCAGTACTTC. V and J are TRBV2 and TRBJ2-5, with 9 bases fitting TRBD2. The CDR3 consists of 15 residues. Trimming took 2 bases from V and 5 from J; bases not matched to a gene: 6. Germline V CDR1 and CDR2: SNHLY, FYNNEI.

The chain couples TRBV9 to TRBJ2-1; TRBD2 agrees at 11 bases. The V gene end was trimmed by 5 bases and the J gene end by 4 bases; junction bases not matched to a gene: 5. This CDR3 comprises 15 residues. CDR1 SGDLS and CDR2 YYNGEE come from the germline V gene. CDR3 residues: CASSSLAGGYNEQFF. CDR3 coding DNA: TGTGCCAGCAGTTCTTTAGCGGGGGGGTACAATGAGCAGTTCTTC.